This T cell receptor beta chain was recovered during a study of regulatory T cells in long-lasting Graves disease. Whole-study results and caveats: Reduced TCR diversity was observed in persistent Graves' patients versus newly diagnosed patients.

Only a few counts were recorded for this clonotype. Its cognate antigen is unknown. The CDR3 is 17 residues long. The germline V gene has CDR1 SGHNT and CDR2 YYREEE (reference sequence). With 4 bases clipped from V and 2 bases from J, the junction kept 10 bases outside the gene matches. Arm-PCR of CDR3 regions and iRepertoire HTBI primers were the basis on which TCR beta libraries were built. Each CDR3 protein gets one entry after TCRdb re-called the multiplex PCR reads with MiXCR. The sample yields approximately 540,000 distinct CDR3 sequences, approximately 12% seen once. Time point specified: newly diagnosed GD, antithyroid drugs for less than 3 months. Extracted RNA from PBMCs served as the source of the TCR library. These data were also reused for a study on T cells in Graves' hyperthyroidism and ophthalmopathy. Per that paper: Patients were excluded because of uncontrolled infection, other autoimmune disease, pregnancy or lactation. Based on clinical symptoms, serum thyroxine and TRAb, thyroid ultrasound and orbital computed tomography, diagnoses were reached. HTBI primers were the set used in a first-round RT-PCR of the TCR CDR3.

Material: peripheral blood mononuclear cells (PBMCs), obtained at new diagnosis, from a patient treated with antithyroid drugs. V and J are TRBV5-4 and TRBJ2-3, with 10 positions matching TRBD2. This receptor was taken from a woman younger than 45 with Graves disease. The CDR3 loop reads CASSAHYLAGVTDTQYF. In DNA, the CDR3 is TGTGCCAGCAGCGCCCATTACCTAGCGGGGGTCACAGATACGCAGTATTTT. The entire variable domain, with the rest obtained from reference TRBV5-4 and TRBJ2-3, is as follows: ETGVTQSPTHLIKTRGQQVTLRCSSQSGHNTVSWYQQALGQGPQFIFQYYREEENGRGNFPPRFSGLQFPNYSSELNVNALELDDSALYLCASSAHYLAGVTDTQYFGPGTRLTVL.